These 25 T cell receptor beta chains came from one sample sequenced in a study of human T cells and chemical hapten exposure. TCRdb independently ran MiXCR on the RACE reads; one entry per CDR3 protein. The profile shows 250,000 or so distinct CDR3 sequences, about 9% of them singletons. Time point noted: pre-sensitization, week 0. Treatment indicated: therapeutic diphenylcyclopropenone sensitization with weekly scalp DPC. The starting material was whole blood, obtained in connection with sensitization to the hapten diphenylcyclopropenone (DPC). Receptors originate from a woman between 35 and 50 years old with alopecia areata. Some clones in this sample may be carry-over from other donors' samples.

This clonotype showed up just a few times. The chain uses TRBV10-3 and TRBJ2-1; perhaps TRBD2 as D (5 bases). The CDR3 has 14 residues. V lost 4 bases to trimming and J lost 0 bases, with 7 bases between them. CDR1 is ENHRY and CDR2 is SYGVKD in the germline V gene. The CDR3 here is CAISAGLSYNEQFF. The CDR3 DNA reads TGTGCCATCAGTGCCGGACTCTCCTACAATGAGCAGTTCTTC.

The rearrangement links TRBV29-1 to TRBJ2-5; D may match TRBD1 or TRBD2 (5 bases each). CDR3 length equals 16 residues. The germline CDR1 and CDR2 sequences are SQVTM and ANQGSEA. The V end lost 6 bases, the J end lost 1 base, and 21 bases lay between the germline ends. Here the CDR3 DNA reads TGCAGCGTAGGAAAGGACTGGGGGTTTTCCCAAGAGACCCAGTACTTC. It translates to CSVGKDWGFSQETQYF.

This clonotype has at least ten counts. For the CDR3, the DNA is TGCAGCGTTCTCCGACTTCAGGGCTACAATGAGCAGTTCTTC. As protein: CSVLRLQGYNEQFF. The chain employs TRBV29-1 and TRBJ2-1; D possibly corresponds to TRBD1 (5 bases). The CDR3 contains 14 residues. Germline values: CDR1 SQVTM, CDR2 ANQGSEA. V dropped 5 bases and J dropped 3 bases, with 14 bases sitting between them.

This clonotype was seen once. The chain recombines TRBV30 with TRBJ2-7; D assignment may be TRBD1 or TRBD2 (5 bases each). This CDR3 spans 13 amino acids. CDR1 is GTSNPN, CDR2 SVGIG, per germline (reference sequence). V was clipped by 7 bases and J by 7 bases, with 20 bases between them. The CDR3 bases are TGTGCCTCCTCCCGGACACCCTCGGGAGAGCAGTACTTC. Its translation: CASSRTPSGEQYF.

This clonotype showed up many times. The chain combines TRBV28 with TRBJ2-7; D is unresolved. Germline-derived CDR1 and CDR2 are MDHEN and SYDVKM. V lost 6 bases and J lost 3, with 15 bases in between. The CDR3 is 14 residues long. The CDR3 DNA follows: TGTGCCAGCAGCCCCCGACTTGCATACTACGAGCAGTACTTC. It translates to CASSPRLAYYEQYF.

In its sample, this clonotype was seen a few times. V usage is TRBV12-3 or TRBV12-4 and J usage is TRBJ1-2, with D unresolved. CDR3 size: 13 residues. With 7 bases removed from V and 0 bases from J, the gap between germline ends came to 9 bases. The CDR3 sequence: CASTASSNYGYTF. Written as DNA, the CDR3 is TGTGCCAGCACAGCCTCCTCTAACTATGGCTACACCTTC.

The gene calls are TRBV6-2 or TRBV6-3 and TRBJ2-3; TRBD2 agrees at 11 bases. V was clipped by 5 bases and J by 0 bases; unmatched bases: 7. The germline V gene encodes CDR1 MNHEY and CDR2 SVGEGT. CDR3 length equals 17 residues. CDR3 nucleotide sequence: TGTGCCAGCAGTCAGGGACTAGCGGACCTTAGCACAGATACGCAGTATTTT. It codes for CASSQGLADLSTDTQYF.

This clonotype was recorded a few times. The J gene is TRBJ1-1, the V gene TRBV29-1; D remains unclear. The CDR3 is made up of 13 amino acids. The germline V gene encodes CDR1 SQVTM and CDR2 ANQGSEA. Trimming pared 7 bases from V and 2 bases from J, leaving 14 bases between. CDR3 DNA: TGCAGCGGAGCCCCCACCCGAAACACTGAAGCTTTCTTT. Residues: CSGAPTRNTEAFF.

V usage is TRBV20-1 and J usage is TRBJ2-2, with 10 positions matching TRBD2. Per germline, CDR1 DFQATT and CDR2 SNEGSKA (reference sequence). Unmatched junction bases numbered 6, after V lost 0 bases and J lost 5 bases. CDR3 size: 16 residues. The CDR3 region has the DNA TGCAGTGCTAGAGATAGCCTAGCGGGAGCGACCGGGGAGCTGTTTTTT. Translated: CSARDSLAGATGELFF.

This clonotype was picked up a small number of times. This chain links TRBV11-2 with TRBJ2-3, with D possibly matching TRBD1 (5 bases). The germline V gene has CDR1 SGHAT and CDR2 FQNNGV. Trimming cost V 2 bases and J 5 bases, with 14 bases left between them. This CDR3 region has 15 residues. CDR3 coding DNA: TGTGCCAGCAGCTTAACAGGCCCCCGTGGAGATACGCAGTATTTT. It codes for CASSLTGPRGDTQYF.

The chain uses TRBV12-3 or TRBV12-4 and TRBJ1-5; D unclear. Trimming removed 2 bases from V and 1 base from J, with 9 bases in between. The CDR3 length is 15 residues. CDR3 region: CASSLTPRSNQPQHF. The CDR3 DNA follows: TGTGCCAGCAGTTTAACCCCCCGGAGCAATCAGCCCCAGCATTTT.

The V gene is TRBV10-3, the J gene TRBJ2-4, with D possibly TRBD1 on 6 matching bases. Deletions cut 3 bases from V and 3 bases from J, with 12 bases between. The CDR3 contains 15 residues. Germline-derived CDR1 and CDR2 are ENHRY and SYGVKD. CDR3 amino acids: CAISDRGSGKNIQYF. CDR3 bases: TGTGCCATCAGTGATAGGGGGTCCGGCAAAAACATTCAGTACTTC.

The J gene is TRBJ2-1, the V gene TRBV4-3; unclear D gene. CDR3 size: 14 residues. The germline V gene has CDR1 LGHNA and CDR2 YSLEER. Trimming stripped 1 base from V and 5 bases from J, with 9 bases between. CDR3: CASSQGLGNNEQFF. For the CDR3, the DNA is TGCGCCAGCAGCCAAGGCCTAGGGAACAATGAGCAGTTCTTC.

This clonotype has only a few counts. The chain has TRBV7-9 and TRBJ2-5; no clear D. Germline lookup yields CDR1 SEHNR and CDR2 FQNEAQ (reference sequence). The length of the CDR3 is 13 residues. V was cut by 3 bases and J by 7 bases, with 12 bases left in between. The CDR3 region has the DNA TGTGCCAGCAGCTTCCATGAGTCAGCGACCCAGTACTTC. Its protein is CASSFHESATQYF.

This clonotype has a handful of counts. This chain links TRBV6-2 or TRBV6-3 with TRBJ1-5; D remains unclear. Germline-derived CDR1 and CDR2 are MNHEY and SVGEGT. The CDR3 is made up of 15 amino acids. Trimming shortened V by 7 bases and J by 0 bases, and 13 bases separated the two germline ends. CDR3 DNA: TGTGCCAGCACGGACGCCATCTATAGCAATCAGCCCCAGCATTTT. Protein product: CASTDAIYSNQPQHF.

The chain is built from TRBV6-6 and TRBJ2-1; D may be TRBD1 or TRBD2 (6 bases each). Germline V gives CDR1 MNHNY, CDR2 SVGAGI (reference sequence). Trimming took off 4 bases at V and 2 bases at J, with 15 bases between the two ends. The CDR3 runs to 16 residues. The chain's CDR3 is CASSFLVGGTYNEQFF. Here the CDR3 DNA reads TGTGCCAGCAGTTTCTTAGTCGGGGGCACCTACAATGAGCAGTTCTTC.

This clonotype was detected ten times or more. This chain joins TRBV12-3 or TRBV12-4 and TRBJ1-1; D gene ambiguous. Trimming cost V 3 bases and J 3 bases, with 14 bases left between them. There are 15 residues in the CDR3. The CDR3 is CASSLRRVADTEAFF. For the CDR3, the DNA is TGTGCCAGCAGTTTGAGGAGGGTGGCCGACACTGAAGCTTTCTTT.

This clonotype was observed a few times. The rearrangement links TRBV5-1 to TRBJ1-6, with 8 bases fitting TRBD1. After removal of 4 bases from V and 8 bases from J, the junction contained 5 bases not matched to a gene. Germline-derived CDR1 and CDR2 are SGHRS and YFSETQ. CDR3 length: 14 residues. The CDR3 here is CASSPDRVHSPLHF. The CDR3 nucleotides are TGCGCCAGCAGCCCGGACAGGGTCCATTCACCCCTCCACTTT. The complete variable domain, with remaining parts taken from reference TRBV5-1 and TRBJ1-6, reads KAGVTQTPRYLIKTRGQQVTLSCSPISGHRSVSWYQQTPGQGLQFLFEYFSETQRNKGNFPGRFSGRQFSNSRSEMNVSTLELGDSALYLCASSPDRVHSPLHFGNGTRLTVT.

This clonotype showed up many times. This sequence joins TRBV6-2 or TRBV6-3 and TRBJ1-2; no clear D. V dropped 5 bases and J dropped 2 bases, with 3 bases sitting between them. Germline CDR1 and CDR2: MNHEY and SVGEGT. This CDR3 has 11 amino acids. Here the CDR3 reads CASSQNYGYTF. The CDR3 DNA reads TGTGCCAGCAGTCAAAACTATGGCTACACCTTC.

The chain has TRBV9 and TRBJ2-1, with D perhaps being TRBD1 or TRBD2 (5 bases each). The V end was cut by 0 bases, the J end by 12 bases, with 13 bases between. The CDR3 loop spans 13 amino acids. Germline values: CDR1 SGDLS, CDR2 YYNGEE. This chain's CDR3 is CASSVDYSGGQFF. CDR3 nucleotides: TGTGCCAGCAGCGTAGACTACAGTGGGGGGCAGTTCTTC. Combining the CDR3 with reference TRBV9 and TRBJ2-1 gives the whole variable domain DSGVTQTPKHLITATGQRVTLRCSPRSGDLSVYWYQQSLDQGLQFLIQYYNGEERAKGNILERFSAQQFPDLHSELNLSSLELGDSALYFCASSVDYSGGQFFGPGTRLTVL.

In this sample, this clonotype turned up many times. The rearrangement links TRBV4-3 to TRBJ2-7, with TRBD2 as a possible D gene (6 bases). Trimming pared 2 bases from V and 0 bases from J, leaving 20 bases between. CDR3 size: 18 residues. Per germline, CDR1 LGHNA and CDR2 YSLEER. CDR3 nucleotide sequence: TGCGCCAGCAGCCAAAAGCCCTCGGGGACTGCCGACTCCTACGAGCAGTACTTC. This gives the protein CASSQKPSGTADSYEQYF.

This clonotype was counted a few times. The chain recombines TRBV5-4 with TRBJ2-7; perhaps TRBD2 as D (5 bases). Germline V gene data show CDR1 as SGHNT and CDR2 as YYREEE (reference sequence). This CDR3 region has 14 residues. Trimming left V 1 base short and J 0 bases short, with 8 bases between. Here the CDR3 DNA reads TGTGCCAGCAGCTTGCGCGGGCGCTCCTACGAGCAGTACTTC. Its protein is CASSLRGRSYEQYF.

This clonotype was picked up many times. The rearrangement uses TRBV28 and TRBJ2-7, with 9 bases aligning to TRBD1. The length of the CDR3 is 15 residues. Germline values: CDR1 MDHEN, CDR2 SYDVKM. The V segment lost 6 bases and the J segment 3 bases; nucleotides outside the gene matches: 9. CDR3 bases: TGTGCCAGCAGCACCGGACAGGGGATAGTCTACGAGCAGTACTTC. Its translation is CASSTGQGIVYEQYF.

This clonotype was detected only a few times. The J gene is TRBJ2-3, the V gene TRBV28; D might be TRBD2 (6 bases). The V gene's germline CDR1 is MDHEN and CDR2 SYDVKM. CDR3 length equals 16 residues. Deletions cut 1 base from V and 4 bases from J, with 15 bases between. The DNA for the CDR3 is TGTGCCAGCAGTTTATTCGGCCTAGCGAGATCAGATACGCAGTATTTT. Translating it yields CASSLFGLARSDTQYF.

CDR3 sequence: CSATEKREAFF. Here the CDR3 DNA reads TGCAGTGCCACCGAGAAACGTGAAGCTTTCTTT. The genes are TRBV20-1 and TRBJ1-1; no clear D. V lost 6 bases and J lost 7, with 12 bases in between. The CDR3 length is 11 residues. CDR1 is DFQATT, CDR2 SNEGSKA, per germline (reference sequence).